Listed here are 21 T cell receptor beta chains from one sample, sequenced in a study of T cells in Graves' hyperthyroidism and ophthalmopathy. The CDR3 regions of TCR beta were amplified from RNA transcripts. In the first-round RT-PCR of the TCR CDR3, the HTBI primer set was used. TCRdb re-analysed the multiplex PCR reads in MiXCR, keeping a single row per CDR3 protein. The table lists some 440,000 distinct CDR3 sequences, about 15% of them singletons. The sample consisted of blood. The receptors derive from a young woman with Graves' hyperthyroidism.

The table lists this clonotype with many counts. The rearrangement joins TRBV11-2 to TRBJ2-3; TRBD2 matches at 7 bases. The CDR3 runs to 12 residues. Looked up from germline, CDR1 is SGHAT and CDR2 is FQNNGV. J lost 4 bases, V lost 10 bases, and 5 bases had no gene match. CDR3 residues: CAIHTSADTQYF. The DNA for the CDR3 is TGTGCCATACATACTAGCGCAGATACGCAGTATTTT. Full variable domain (rest looked up from reference TRBV11-2 and TRBJ2-3): EAGVAQSPRYKIIEKRQSVAFWCNPISGHATLYWYQQILGQGPKLLIQFQNNGVVDDSQLPKDRFSAERLKGVDSTLKIQPAKLEDSAVYLCAIHTSADTQYFGPGTRLTVL.

The chain has TRBV11-2 and TRBJ2-3, with 7 bases matching TRBD2. The V gene end was trimmed by 7 bases and the J gene end by 3 bases; junction bases not matched to a gene: 4. CDR1 and CDR2 from the germline V gene are SGHAT and FQNNGV. The CDR3 is 13 residues long. The CDR3 DNA reads TGTGCCAGCACCCACGGGGGGACAGATACGCAGTATTTT. It yields the protein CASTHGGTDTQYF.

This chain connects TRBV29-1 to TRBJ1-2, with 7 bases fitting TRBD1. In germline, CDR1 is SQVTM, CDR2 ANQGSEA. V shed 7 bases, J shed 7 bases, and the junction held 24 bases outside the gene matches. This CDR3 spans 17 amino acids. The CDR3 DNA reads TGCAGCGCGGGGGGGCAGGGGGGTAGTTGGGGGAGTAGTGGCTACACCTTC. It is translated as CSAGGQGGSWGSSGYTF.

The chain uses TRBV2 and TRBJ2-1; 8 bases agree with TRBD2. Losses at the gene ends were 3 bases for V and 2 bases for J; bases not matched to a gene: 3. CDR1 is SNHLY and CDR2 is FYNNEI in the germline V gene. The length of the CDR3 is 15 residues. The CDR3 nucleotides read TGTGCCAGCAGTGAGGCCGGGGGGGCCTACAATGAGCAGTTCTTC. Encoded protein: CASSEAGGAYNEQFF.

This clonotype was seen many times. The chain links TRBV5-1 to TRBJ2-1; 10 nucleotides line up with TRBD2. J lost 8 bases, V lost 0 bases, and 5 bases had no gene match. This CDR3 contains 15 residues. Germline CDR1 reads SGHRS; CDR2 reads YFSETQ. The CDR3 protein is CASSLGGLAGDEQFF. The CDR3 bases are TGCGCCAGCAGCTTGGGGGGGCTAGCGGGAGATGAGCAGTTCTTC.

This clonotype has at least ten counts. This chain uses TRBV11-2 with TRBJ2-1; possible D gene TRBD1, 6 bases. CDR1 and CDR2 (germline): SGHAT, FQNNGV. V lost 1 base and J 7 bases, leaving 14 bases between the germline ends. The CDR3 contains 15 residues. The DNA of the CDR3 is TGTGCCAGCAGCTTAGGGGCCGTGAGGGGGAATGAGCAGTTCTTC. It yields the protein CASSLGAVRGNEQFF.

This clonotype was picked up a small number of times. The chain employs TRBV5-5 and TRBJ2-6, with D maybe TRBD2 (6 bases). V was cut by 4 bases and J by 0 bases, with 17 bases left in between. The CDR3 loop spans 18 amino acids. Germline V gene data show CDR1 as SGHKS and CDR2 as YYEKEE (reference sequence). The CDR3 is CASSPGGLGVSGANVLTF. DNA of the CDR3: TGTGCCAGCAGCCCTGGAGGGCTGGGGGTCTCTGGGGCCAACGTCCTGACTTTC.

This clonotype came up many times. The chain recombines TRBV15 with TRBJ2-3; 7 positions match TRBD2. This CDR3 has 15 amino acids. With V trimmed by 0 bases and J by 2 bases, 2 bases remained unmatched. The germline V gene encodes CDR1 LNHNV and CDR2 YYDKDF (reference sequence). CDR3 sequence (DNA): TGTGCCACCAGCAGAGATGCGGGAGCCACAGATACGCAGTATTTT. It translates to CATSRDAGATDTQYF. The entire variable domain, with the rest obtained from reference TRBV15 and TRBJ2-3, is as follows: DAMVIQNPRYQVTQFGKPVTLSCSQTLNHNVMYWYQQKSSQAPKLLFHYYDKDFNNEADTPDNFQSRRPNTSFCFLDIRSPGLGDTAMYLCATSRDAGATDTQYFGPGTRLTVL.

The CDR3 spells CASMQDISGNTIYF. Here the CDR3 DNA reads TGTGCCAGTATGCAGGACATCTCTGGAAACACCATATATTTT. The rearrangement links TRBV19 to TRBJ1-3, with D tentatively TRBD1 (5 bases). V lost 7 bases and J lost 0, with 10 bases in between. The length of the CDR3 is 14 residues. Germline V gene sequence: CDR1 LNHDA, CDR2 SQIVND (reference sequence).

This clonotype was counted between two and nine times. The chain recombines TRBV5-4 with TRBJ2-2; 11 nucleotides match TRBD1. Trimming removed 3 bases from V and 6 bases from J; junction bases left unmatched: 4. Germline V gene sequence: CDR1 SGHNT, CDR2 YYREEE (reference sequence). CDR3 length: 15 residues. CDR3 amino acids: CASSYRDRGSGELFF. DNA of the CDR3: TGTGCCAGCAGCTACCGGGACAGGGGGTCCGGGGAGCTGTTTTTT.

This clonotype has a count of ten or more. V gene TRBV20-1 combines with J gene TRBJ1-5; D not resolved. This CDR3 is 15 amino acids long. V was trimmed by 5 bases and J by 3 bases, leaving 17 bases between them. CDR1 is DFQATT, CDR2 SNEGSKA, per germline (reference sequence). CDR3 DNA sequence: TGCAGTGCTGGGCCGCTGGGCCGACCCAATCAGCCCCAGCATTTT. Translation gives CSAGPLGRPNQPQHF.

This clonotype has ten or more counts. V usage is TRBV20-1 and J usage is TRBJ2-7; TRBD1 matches at 9 bases. V dropped 5 bases and J dropped 3; count of bases not matched to a gene: 5. The germline gives CDR1 DFQATT, CDR2 SNEGSKA (reference sequence). CDR3 length: 13 residues. The CDR3 loop is CSAATGQGYEQYF. CDR3 in DNA: TGCAGTGCTGCAACGGGACAGGGCTACGAGCAGTACTTC.

The chain employs TRBV3-1 and TRBJ1-2; tentatively, D is TRBD1 (6 bases). This CDR3 contains 15 residues. With 0 bases removed from V and 5 bases from J, the gap between germline ends came to 13 bases. From germline, CDR1 is LGHDT and CDR2 YNNKEL (reference sequence). The CDR3 region is CASSQETGIQYGYTF. For the CDR3, the DNA is TGTGCCAGCAGCCAAGAAACAGGGATTCAGTATGGCTACACCTTC.

The sample holds many counts of this clonotype. The chain links TRBV6-1 to TRBJ1-5, with D possibly TRBD1 on 5 matching bases. Germline CDR1 and CDR2: MNHNS and SASEGT. There are 13 residues in the CDR3. The V gene lost 7 bases and the J gene lost 3 bases, with 10 bases spanning the gap. CDR3 sequence (DNA): TGTGCCAGCACCTGGGGCTACAATCAGCCCCAGCATTTT. Protein sequence: CASTWGYNQPQHF.

There are many counts of this clonotype. The rearrangement joins TRBV30 to TRBJ2-5; D unresolved. CDR1 GTSNPN and CDR2 SVGIG come from the germline V gene (reference sequence). Trimming shortened V by 1 base and J by 5 bases, and 5 bases separated the two germline ends. The length of the CDR3 is 11 residues. CDR3 region: CAWSAPETQYF. The DNA for the CDR3 is TGTGCCTGGAGTGCACCGGAGACCCAGTACTTC. Supplemented by reference TRBV30 and TRBJ2-5, the full variable domain reads SQTIHQWPATLVQPVGSPLSLECTVEGTSNPNLYWYRQAAGRGLQLLFYSVGIGQISSEVPQNLSASRPQDRQFILSSKKLLLSDSGFYLCAWSAPETQYFGPGTRLLVL.

This clonotype has a count of ten or more. The chain recombines TRBV5-1 with TRBJ2-7; 10 bases map to TRBD1. CDR3 length equals 15 residues. The germline V gene encodes CDR1 SGHRS and CDR2 YFSETQ. J lost 5 bases, V lost 3 bases, and 8 bases had no gene match. CDR3 coding DNA: TGCGCCAGCAGCTGGTCCGGGACAGGGGACAACGAGCAGTACTTC. It encodes CASSWSGTGDNEQYF. The whole variable domain, remainder taken from reference TRBV5-1 and TRBJ2-7, is KAGVTQTPRYLIKTRGQQVTLSCSPISGHRSVSWYQQTPGQGLQFLFEYFSETQRNKGNFPGRFSGRQFSNSRSEMNVSTLELGDSALYLCASSWSGTGDNEQYFGPGTRLTVT.

This clonotype was detected many times. The junction does not match germline at one end; this may be a read error. The chain is built from TRBV11-2 and TRBJ2-1; D is unclear. CDR1 and CDR2 from the germline V gene are SGHAT and FQNNGV. The CDR3 covers 11 residues. For the CDR3, the DNA is TGTGCCAGCAGCTCCCACAATGAGCAGTTCTTC. Protein product: CASSSHNEQFF.

This clonotype was picked up many times. The rearrangement joins TRBV7-6 to TRBJ2-3; 7 nucleotides line up with TRBD2. The CDR3 sequence is 14 residues long. Looked up from germline, CDR1 is SGHVS and CDR2 is FNYEAQ. Trimming took 6 bases from V and 1 from J; bases not matched to a gene: 4. The CDR3 bases are TGTGCCAGCAGGGGGGGGGTTTGCACAGATACGCAGTATTTT. It codes for CASRGGVCTDTQYF.

For this clonotype: A much larger clone lies a single base off, so this may be a read error. The genes are TRBV7-3 and TRBJ1-5, with D maybe TRBD1 (5 bases). V was shortened by 2 bases and J by 5 bases, with 13 bases between the two germline ends. CDR1 is SGHTA and CDR2 is FQGTGA in the germline V gene. CDR3 length: 15 amino acids. CDR3 residues: CASSLGWTTDQPQHF. The CDR3 nucleotides are TGTGCCAGCAGCTTAGGGTGGACAACGGATCAGCCCCAGCATTTT.

This clonotype occurred many times. The rearrangement links TRBV20-1 to TRBJ2-3, with no clear D. The CDR3 is 17 amino acids. Germline CDR1 and CDR2: DFQATT and SNEGSKA (reference sequence). Between the trimmed V and J ends, which lost 2 bases and 1 base, there was a span of 19 bases. The CDR3 sequence is CSARLAPGNWGTDTQYF. The CDR3 nucleotides are TGCAGTGCTAGACTGGCCCCCGGAAACTGGGGCACAGATACGCAGTATTTT.

This clonotype was counted at least ten times. The V gene is TRBV12-3 or TRBV12-4, the J gene TRBJ1-1; no firm D call. V lost 7 bases and J 3 bases, leaving 12 bases between the germline ends. The CDR3 covers 13 residues. CDR3 DNA sequence: TGTGCCAGCACCCCTGGCGGGGACACTGAAGCTTTCTTT. It encodes CASTPGGDTEAFF.